The 16 T cell receptor beta chains given below trace back to one sample, sequenced in a study of beta chain features in type 1 diabetes. General observations from the study: For Type 1 diabetes patients, all four CD4+ subsets carried TCRB CDR3s that were moderately but significantly shorter.

Since all of the isolated RNA was reverse transcribed, expressed TCRB transcripts were what got sequenced. TCRdb's table, derived via immunoSEQ multiplex PCR, lists solely in-frame clones and lacks some. This table has over 150,000 clones, 6% to 9% appearing once. These receptors lack a known antigen. The specimen sequenced was central memory CD4+ T cells from blood. The receptors shown here come from a man aged 18-30 years with type 1 diabetes.

This clone has only a few counts. The chain recombines TRBV9 with TRBJ2-2; TRBD1 agrees at 7 bases. With 3 bases clipped from V and 7 bases from J, the junction kept 3 bases outside the gene matches. Germline lookup yields CDR1 SGDLS and CDR2 YYNGEE. CDR3 length equals 13 residues. In DNA form, the CDR3 reads TGTGCCAGCAGCGGACAGGGTGGCGGGGAGCTGTTTTTT. Amino acids: CASSGQGGGELFF.

This clone was seen a few times. Distinct nucleotide sequences in the sample also encode this CDR3. This sequence joins TRBV5-1 and TRBJ2-5, with 7 bases fitting TRBD1. Trimming cost V 0 bases and J 2 bases; bases outside gene matches: 4. CDR1 is SGHRS, CDR2 YFSETQ, per germline. The CDR3 is 15 amino acids. CDR3: CASSLDRGRQETQYF. The DNA of the CDR3 is TGCGCCAGCAGCTTGGACAGGGGCAGGCAAGAGACCCAGTACTTC.

The genes are TRBV18 and TRBJ1-1; perhaps TRBD1 as D (6 bases). The length of the CDR3 is 15 residues. The germline CDR1 and CDR2 sequences are KGHSH and LQKENI. The V end was cut by 3 bases, the J end by 1 base, with 12 bases between. The CDR3 reads CASSPRTASNTEAFF. DNA for the CDR3: TGTGCCAGCTCACCCCGGACAGCTTCGAACACTGAAGCTTTCTTT.

In this sample, this clone turned up a few times. The rearrangement uses TRBV28 and TRBJ1-2; 8 nucleotides align to TRBD1. V lost 3 bases to trimming and J lost 6 bases; unmatched junction nucleotides: 6. The CDR3 totals 14 residues. The germline gives CDR1 MDHEN, CDR2 SYDVKM. CDR3 in amino acids: CASSLFWTGNGYTF. The CDR3 DNA follows: TGTGCCAGCAGTTTGTTCTGGACAGGGAATGGCTACACCTTC.

The rearrangement uses TRBV9 and TRBJ2-3; maybe TRBD1 (5 bases). CDR3 length: 17 amino acids. Per germline, CDR1 SGDLS and CDR2 YYNGEE. Trimming removed 0 bases from V and 0 bases from J, with 14 bases in between. CDR3 DNA: TGTGCCAGCAGCGTAGGAATCACAGGTGTTAGCACAGATACGCAGTATTTT. The encoded protein is CASSVGITGVSTDTQYF.

J is TRBJ1-5 and V is TRBV23-1, with D unresolved. TRBV23-1 qualifies as an ORF whose function is uncertain. Trimming took off 0 bases at V and 4 bases at J, with 10 bases between the two ends. The CDR3 spans 15 residues. The CDR3 reads CASSQSKTRNQPQHF. DNA for the CDR3: TGCGCCAGCAGTCAATCGAAAACTCGGAATCAGCCCCAGCATTTT.

The chain joins TRBV11-2 to TRBJ1-1; TRBD1 matches 10 bases. The CDR3 has 17 amino acids. Unmatched junction bases numbered 9, after V lost 1 base and J lost 4 bases. The germline gives CDR1 SGHAT, CDR2 FQNNGV. CDR3 amino acids: CASSLGGTGVIRTEAFF. DNA of the CDR3: TGTGCCAGCAGCTTAGGGGGGACAGGGGTGATACGCACTGAAGCTTTCTTT.

The V gene is TRBV29-1, the J gene TRBJ2-7, with D perhaps matching TRBD2 (5 bases). Germline V lookup: CDR1 SQVTM, CDR2 ANQGSEA. The CDR3 length is 13 residues. Trimming left V 2 bases short and J 2 bases short, with 10 bases between. The DNA for the CDR3 is TGCAGCGTTGAATCTCCGGGGACCTACGAGCAGTACTTC. This sequence encodes CSVESPGTYEQYF.

The CDR3 spells CAWSTGGVMKLFF. The CDR3 DNA reads TGTGCCTGGAGCACAGGGGGAGTGATGAAACTGTTTTTT. This sequence joins TRBV30 and TRBJ1-4; 8 positions match TRBD1. Trimming at V came to 3 bases and at J to 11 bases, leaving 8 bases not matched to a gene. There are 13 residues in the CDR3. The germline CDR1 and CDR2 sequences are GTSNPN and SVGIG (reference sequence).

This clone was seen a few times. The chain carries TRBV15 and TRBJ2-5; D gene ambiguous. CDR1 is LNHNV and CDR2 is YYDKDF in the germline V gene (reference sequence). This CDR3 region has 13 residues. V lost 5 bases and J lost 4, with 11 bases in between. The CDR3 here is CATSPRMAETQYF. The CDR3 bases are TGTGCCACCAGCCCGCGGATGGCAGAGACCCAGTACTTC.

This chain joins TRBV6-5 and TRBJ2-7; 8 bases align to TRBD1. Germline V gives CDR1 MNHEY, CDR2 SVGAGI. J gave up 2 bases and V 4 bases, and 7 bases lay outside the gene matches. The CDR3 is 15 amino acids. The CDR3 loop is CASSSAGTGTYEQYF. In DNA form, the CDR3 reads TGTGCCAGCAGTTCAGCCGGGACAGGTACCTACGAGCAGTACTTC.

The chain recombines TRBV7-9 with TRBJ2-7; TRBD2 matches at 11 bases. From germline, CDR1 is SEHNR and CDR2 FQNEAQ (reference sequence). This CDR3 comprises 15 residues. V was clipped by 5 bases and J by 5 bases; unmatched bases: 8. CDR3 loop: CASSVNSGGADEQYF. DNA of the CDR3: TGTGCCAGCAGCGTAAATAGCGGGGGGGCCGACGAGCAGTACTTC.

The rearrangement joins TRBV7-8 to TRBJ1-1; unclear D gene. Trimming shortened V by 1 base and J by 1 base, and 7 bases separated the two germline ends. CDR3 length: 14 amino acids. The germline V gene encodes CDR1 SGHVS and CDR2 FQNEAQ. CDR3 sequence reads: CASSLVAGNTEAFF. For the CDR3, the DNA is TGTGCCAGCAGCTTAGTAGCGGGGAACACTGAAGCTTTCTTT.

V gene TRBV10-3 combines with J gene TRBJ1-1, with a tentative D call TRBD1 (6 bases). Trimming cost V 5 bases and J 1 base, with 8 bases left between them. This CDR3 has 13 residues. Germline CDR1 and CDR2: ENHRY and SYGVKD. The CDR3 region has the DNA TGTGCCATCAGTTCGGACAGGAACACTGAAGCTTTCTTT. Its translation is CAISSDRNTEAFF.

This clone was found a few times. The J gene is TRBJ2-3, the V gene TRBV7-2, with a weak D call TRBD1 (6 bases). V gave up 3 bases and J gave up 2 bases, with 9 bases separating them. Germline loops: CDR1 SGHTA, CDR2 FQGNSA. The CDR3 loop spans 14 amino acids. CDR3 loop: CASSFDRNTDTQYF. The CDR3, as DNA: TGTGCCAGCAGCTTCGACAGGAACACAGATACGCAGTATTTT.

This clone was picked up a small number of times. The chain carries TRBV21-1 and TRBJ2-4; TRBD2, the table's D call, lacks a check against the DNA. TRBV21-1 represents a pseudogene. The CDR3 is 16 amino acids. CDR3 amino acids: CASSKVGLIAKNIQYF. The CDR3 coding sequence is TGTGCCAGCAGCAAAGTAGGACTGATAGCCAAAAACATTCAGTACTTC.